This section outlines one T cell receptor (beta chain) sequence together with its context. The antigen is undetermined. A much larger clone is a single base away; this may be a read error. The data are from a study of molecular identifiers for immune sequencing clone quantification. A CD8+CD4-CCR7+CD45RA+ gate was used to sort naive CD8 T cells. TCRdb used MiXCR to reprocess the PCR reads, holding one entry per CDR3 protein. The sample includes 60,000 to 70,000 distinct CDR3 sequences, around 19% of them seen just once. Study-wide findings and caveats: Over 98% of effector molecules, yet under 1% of naive-cell molecules, were held by clones above 20 RNA copies.

Germline V lookup: CDR1 KGHDR, CDR2 SFDVKD. The CDR3 runs to 13 residues. The source of this sequence is a human donor in good health. Some libraries in this study had Jurkat cell RNA spiked in. The sequenced sample was naive CD8+ T cells from blood, with Jurkat cell RNA spiked in. Indicated subset: FACS-sorted CD8+CD4-CCR7+CD45RA+ naive T cells. The chain uses TRBV24-1 and TRBJ2-7; no clear D. CDR3 sequence: CATSDLDGNEQYF. The CDR3 DNA reads TGTGCCACTAGTGATTTGGATGGGAACGAGCAGTACTTC.